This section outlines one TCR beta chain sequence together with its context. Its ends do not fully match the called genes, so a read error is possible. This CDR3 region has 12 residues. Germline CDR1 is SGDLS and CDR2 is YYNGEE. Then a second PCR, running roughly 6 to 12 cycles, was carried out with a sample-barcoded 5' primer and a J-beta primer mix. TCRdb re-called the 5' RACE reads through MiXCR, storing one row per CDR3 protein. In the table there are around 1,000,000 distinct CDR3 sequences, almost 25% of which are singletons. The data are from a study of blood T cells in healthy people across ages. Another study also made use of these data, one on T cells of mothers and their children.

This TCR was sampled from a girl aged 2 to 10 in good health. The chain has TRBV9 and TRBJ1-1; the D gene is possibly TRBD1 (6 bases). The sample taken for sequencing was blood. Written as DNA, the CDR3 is TGTGCCAGCAGCGCAGGGGAGGCTGAAGCTTTCTTC. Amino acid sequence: CASSAGEAEAFF. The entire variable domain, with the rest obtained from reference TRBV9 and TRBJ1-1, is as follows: DSGVTQTPKHLITATGQRVTLRCSPRSGDLSVYWYQQSLDQGLQFLIQYYNGEERAKGNILERFSAQQFPDLHSELNLSSLELGDSALYFCASSAGEAEAFFGQGTRLTVV.